Listed below are T cell receptor beta chains from one sample, sequenced in a study of early T cells in non-severe SARS-CoV-2 infection. TCRdb passed the 5' RACE reads through MiXCR, listing each CDR3 protein once. The table lists 80,000 to 95,000 distinct CDR3 sequences, roughly an eighth of them singletons. The sequencing input was whole blood. The receptors shown here come from an adult who was a healthcare worker with PCR-confirmed SARS-CoV-2 infection or an uninfected control (not recorded which). The CDR3 runs from the conserved cysteine through the conserved F or W. The order of the fields is D gene, J gene, V gene, clone size, CDR3 protein, CDR3 DNA. D genes are given only for firm matches. The size field is filled for only some rows; it gives once, few, many or a size class.

d_call: NA; j_call: TRBJ2-3; v_call: TRBV5-1; clone_size: NA; cdr3_aa: CASSLYSAAGADTQYF; cdr3_nt: TGCGCCAGCAGCTTGTACTCAGCGGCCGGGGCAGATACGCAGTATTTT
d_call: TRBD1; j_call: TRBJ1-2; v_call: TRBV29-1; clone_size: many; cdr3_aa: CSVAPRLTGHGYTF; cdr3_nt: TGCAGCGTTGCCCCCCGGTTGACAGGGCATGGCTACACCTTC
d_call: NA; j_call: TRBJ2-2; v_call: TRBV7-2; clone_size: many; cdr3_aa: CASSLARGPGGELFF; cdr3_nt: TGTGCCAGCAGCTTAGCGCGGGGCCCGGGCGGGGAGCTGTTTTTT
d_call: NA; j_call: TRBJ1-1; v_call: TRBV7-9; clone_size: NA; cdr3_aa: CASSLAAGGTEAFF; cdr3_nt: TGTGCCAGCAGCCTAGCGGCGGGGGGAACTGAAGCTTTCTTT
d_call: NA; j_call: TRBJ1-3; v_call: TRBV3-1; clone_size: NA; cdr3_aa: CASSHNSASGDTIYF; cdr3_nt: TGTGCCAGCAGCCACAACAGCGCTTCGGGAGACACCATATATTTT
d_call: NA; j_call: TRBJ2-1; v_call: TRBV9; clone_size: few; cdr3_aa: CASTPQRGAYNEQFF; cdr3_nt: TGTGCCAGCACCCCCCAGAGGGGGGCCTACAATGAGCAGTTCTTC
d_call: NA; j_call: TRBJ2-1; v_call: TRBV6-6; clone_size: few; cdr3_aa: CASSYSRLRGAGNEQFF; cdr3_nt: TGTGCCAGCAGTTACTCACGTCTGAGGGGGGCGGGAAATGAGCAGTTCTTC
d_call: NA; j_call: TRBJ2-2; v_call: TRBV20-1; clone_size: few; cdr3_aa: CSARGGGANTGELFF; cdr3_nt: TGCAGTGCTAGGGGTGGGGGCGCGAACACCGGGGAGCTGTTTTTT
d_call: NA; j_call: TRBJ1-5; v_call: TRBV3-1; clone_size: many; cdr3_aa: CASSQDRSTGTGNQPQHF; cdr3_nt: TGTGCCAGCAGCCAAGATAGATCTACCGGTACGGGCAATCAGCCCCAGCATTTT
d_call: NA; j_call: TRBJ2-2; v_call: TRBV20-1; clone_size: NA; cdr3_aa: CSASHGAGELFF; cdr3_nt: TGCAGTGCTAGTCACGGGGCCGGGGAGCTGTTTTTT